This T cell receptor (beta chain) emerged from a study of T cells in Graves' hyperthyroidism and ophthalmopathy. Notes on the study in general: The majority of expanded thyroid clonotypes above 0.001 also appeared in blood.

V was cut by 1 base and J by 7 bases, with 12 bases left in between. The CDR3 sequence is 14 residues long. CDR1 is KGHDR and CDR2 is SFDVKD in the germline V gene. RNA transcripts gave rise to amplified TCR beta CDR3 regions. The TCR CDR3 first-round RT-PCR relied on the HTBI primer set. TCRdb re-called the multiplex PCR reads through MiXCR, storing one row per CDR3 protein. The repertoire consists of 220,000 or so distinct CDR3 sequences, with around 17% occurring once and the leading ten covering around 30%. The table lists this clonotype with a few counts. Its antigen is not known. The rearrangement links TRBV24-1 to TRBJ1-2; possible D gene TRBD1, 5 bases. The sequencing input was blood. The TCR originated in a woman between 18 and 29 years old with Graves' ophthalmopathy. CDR3 sequence (DNA): TGTGCCACCAGTGATTTAGGTCCGCAGGGTGGCTACACCTTC. Residues: CATSDLGPQGGYTF.